This TCR beta chain was captured by sequencing in a study of a mutant IDH1 vaccine in newly diagnosed glioma. Study at large: Treated individuals were around 60% male and roughly 40% female, averaging about 42 years of age.

This clone came up a few times. What it recognizes is unknown. TCRdb keeps only in-frame clones here, not all; method: immunoSEQ multiplex PCR. Here the sample spans about 32,000 clones, about 80% being singletons. Time point in this sample: week 35, safety follow-up. With topical imiquimod, each dose of the vaccine consisted of 300 ug of mutant IDH1 20-mer peptide. Weeks 1, 3, 5, 7, 11, 15, 19 and 23 were when patients received their eight vaccinations. Donors' newly diagnosed IDH1-mutant WHO grade 3 or 4 astrocytomas lacked nuclear ATRX. The germline V gene encodes CDR1 MNHEY and CDR2 SVGAGI. V was shortened by 2 bases and J by 1 base, with 9 bases between the two germline ends. The CDR3 has 15 amino acids.

V and J are TRBV6-5 and TRBJ2-1, with D possibly matching TRBD2 (6 bases). This clonotype originated in a woman in her thirties or forties with glioma. The sequences come from PBMCs, collected from a glioma patient whose treatment included an IDH1 peptide vaccine. The CDR3 loop reads CASSYAGSSYNEQFF. Here the CDR3 DNA reads TGTGCCAGCAGTTACGCGGGGTCATCCTACAATGAGCAGTTCTTC.